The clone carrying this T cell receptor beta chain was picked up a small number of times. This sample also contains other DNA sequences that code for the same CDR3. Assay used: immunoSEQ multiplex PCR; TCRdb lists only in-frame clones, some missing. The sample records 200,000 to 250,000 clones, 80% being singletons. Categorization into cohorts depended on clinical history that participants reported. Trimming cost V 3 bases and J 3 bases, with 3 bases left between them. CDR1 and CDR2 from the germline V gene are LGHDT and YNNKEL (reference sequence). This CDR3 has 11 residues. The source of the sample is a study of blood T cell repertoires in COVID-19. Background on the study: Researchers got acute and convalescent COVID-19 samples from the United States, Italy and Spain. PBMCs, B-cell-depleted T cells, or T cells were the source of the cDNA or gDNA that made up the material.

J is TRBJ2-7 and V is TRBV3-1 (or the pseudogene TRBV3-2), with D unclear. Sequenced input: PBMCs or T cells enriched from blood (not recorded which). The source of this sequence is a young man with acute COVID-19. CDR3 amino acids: CASSHIYEQYF. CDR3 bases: TGTGCCAGCAGCCATATCTACGAGCAGTACTTC.